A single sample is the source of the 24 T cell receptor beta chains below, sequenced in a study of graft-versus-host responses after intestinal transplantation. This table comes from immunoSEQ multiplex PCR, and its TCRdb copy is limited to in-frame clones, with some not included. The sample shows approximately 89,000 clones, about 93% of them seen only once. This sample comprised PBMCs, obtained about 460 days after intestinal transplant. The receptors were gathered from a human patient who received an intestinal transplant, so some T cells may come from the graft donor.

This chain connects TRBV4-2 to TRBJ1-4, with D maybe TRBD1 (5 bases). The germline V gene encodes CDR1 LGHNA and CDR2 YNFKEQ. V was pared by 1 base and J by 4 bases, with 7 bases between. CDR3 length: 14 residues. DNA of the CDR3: TGTGCCAGCAGCCAAGGGGACGGTAATGAAAAACTGTTTTTT. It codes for CASSQGDGNEKLFF.

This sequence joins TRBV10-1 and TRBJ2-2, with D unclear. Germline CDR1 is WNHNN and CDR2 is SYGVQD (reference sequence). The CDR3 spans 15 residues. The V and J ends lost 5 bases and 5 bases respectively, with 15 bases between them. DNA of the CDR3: TGCGCCAGCAGTAATTTCGATGTCGGGACCGGGGAGCTGTTTTTT. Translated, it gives CASSNFDVGTGELFF.

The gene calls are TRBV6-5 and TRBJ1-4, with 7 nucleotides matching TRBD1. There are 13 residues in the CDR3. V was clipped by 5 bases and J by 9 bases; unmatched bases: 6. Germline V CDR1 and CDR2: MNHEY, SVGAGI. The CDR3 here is CASSPRDSQKLFF. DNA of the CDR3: TGTGCCAGCAGTCCCCGGGACAGTCAAAAACTGTTTTTT.

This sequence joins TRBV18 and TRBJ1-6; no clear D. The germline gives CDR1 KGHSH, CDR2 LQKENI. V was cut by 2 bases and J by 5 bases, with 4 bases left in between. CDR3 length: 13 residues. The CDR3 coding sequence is TGTGCCAGCTCACCAGAGCATAATTCACCCCTCCACTTT. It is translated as CASSPEHNSPLHF.

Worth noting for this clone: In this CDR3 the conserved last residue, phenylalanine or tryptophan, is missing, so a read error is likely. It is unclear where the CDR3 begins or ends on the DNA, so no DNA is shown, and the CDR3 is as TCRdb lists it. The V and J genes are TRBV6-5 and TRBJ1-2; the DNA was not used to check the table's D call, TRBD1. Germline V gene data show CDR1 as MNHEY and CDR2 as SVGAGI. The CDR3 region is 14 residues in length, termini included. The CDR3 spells CASSYSHRGRQLVG.

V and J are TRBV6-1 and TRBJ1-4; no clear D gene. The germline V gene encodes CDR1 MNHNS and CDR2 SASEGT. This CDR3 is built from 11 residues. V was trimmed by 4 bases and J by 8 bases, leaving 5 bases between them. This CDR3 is CASSGEEKLFF. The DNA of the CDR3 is TGTGCCAGCAGTGGGGAGGAAAAACTGTTTTTT.

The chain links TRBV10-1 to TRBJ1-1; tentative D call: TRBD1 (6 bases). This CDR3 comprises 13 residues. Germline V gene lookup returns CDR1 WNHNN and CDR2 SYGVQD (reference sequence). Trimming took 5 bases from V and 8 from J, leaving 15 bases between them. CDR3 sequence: CASSRGGEGEAFF. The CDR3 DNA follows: TGCGCCAGCAGTCGGGGGGGCGAAGGAGAAGCTTTCTTT.

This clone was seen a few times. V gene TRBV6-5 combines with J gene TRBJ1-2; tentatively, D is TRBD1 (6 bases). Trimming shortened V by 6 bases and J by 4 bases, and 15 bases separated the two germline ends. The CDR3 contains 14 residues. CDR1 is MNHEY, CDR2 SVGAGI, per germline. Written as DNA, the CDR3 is TGTGCCAGCAGAGGGGGGGAGTCCAGCTATGGCTACACCTTC. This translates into CASRGGESSYGYTF.

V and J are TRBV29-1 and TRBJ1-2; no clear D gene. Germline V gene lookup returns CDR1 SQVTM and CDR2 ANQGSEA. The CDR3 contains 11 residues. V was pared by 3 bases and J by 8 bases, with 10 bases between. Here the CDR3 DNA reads TGCAGCGTTGAGGTGTTGGGGGGCTACACCTTC. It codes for CSVEVLGGYTF.

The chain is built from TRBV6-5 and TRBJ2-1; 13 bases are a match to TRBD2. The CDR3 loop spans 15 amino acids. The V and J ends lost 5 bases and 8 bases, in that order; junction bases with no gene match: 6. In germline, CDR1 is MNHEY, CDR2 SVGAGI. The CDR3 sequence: CASSKGLAGLDEQFF. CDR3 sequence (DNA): TGTGCCAGCAGTAAGGGACTAGCGGGATTGGATGAGCAGTTCTTC.

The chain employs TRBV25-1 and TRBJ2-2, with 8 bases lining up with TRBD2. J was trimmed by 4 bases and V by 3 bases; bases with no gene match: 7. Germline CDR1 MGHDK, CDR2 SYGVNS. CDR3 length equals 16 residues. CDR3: CASSDGTRGITGELFF. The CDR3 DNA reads TGTGCCAGCAGTGATGGGACTAGAGGCATCACCGGGGAGCTGTTTTTT.

The CDR3 reads CASSPSDSPLHF. CDR3 DNA: TGTGCCAGCAGCCCCTCGGATTCACCCCTCCACTTT. V and J are TRBV7-9 and TRBJ1-6; D is ambiguous. V was cut by 5 bases and J by 8 bases, with 7 bases left in between. The germline V gene encodes CDR1 SEHNR and CDR2 FQNEAQ (reference sequence). The CDR3 sequence is 12 residues long.

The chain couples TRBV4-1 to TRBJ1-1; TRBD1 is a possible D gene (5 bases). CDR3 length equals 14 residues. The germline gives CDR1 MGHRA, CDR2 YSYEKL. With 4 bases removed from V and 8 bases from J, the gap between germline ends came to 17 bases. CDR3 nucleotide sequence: TGCGCCAGCAGCCCAGCAGGACATCCTATGGAAGCTTTCTTT. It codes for CASSPAGHPMEAFF.

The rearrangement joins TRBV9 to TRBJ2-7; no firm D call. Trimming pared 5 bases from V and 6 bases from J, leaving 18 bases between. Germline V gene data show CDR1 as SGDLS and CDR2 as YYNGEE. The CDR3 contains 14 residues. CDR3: CASRRTGSGGEQYF. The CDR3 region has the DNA TGTGCCAGCAGGAGGACGGGTTCGGGCGGCGAGCAGTACTTC.

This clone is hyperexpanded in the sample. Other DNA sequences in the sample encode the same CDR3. The CDR3 DNA follows: TGTGCCAGCAGCTTGCGAGGGACAGACTACGAGCAGTACTTC. It is translated as CASSLRGTDYEQYF. V gene TRBV5-5 combines with J gene TRBJ2-7; the match to TRBD1 covers 7 bases. The CDR3 extends over 14 amino acids. The germline CDR1 and CDR2 sequences are SGHKS and YYEKEE (reference sequence). J lost 3 bases, V lost 1 base, and 4 bases had no gene match.

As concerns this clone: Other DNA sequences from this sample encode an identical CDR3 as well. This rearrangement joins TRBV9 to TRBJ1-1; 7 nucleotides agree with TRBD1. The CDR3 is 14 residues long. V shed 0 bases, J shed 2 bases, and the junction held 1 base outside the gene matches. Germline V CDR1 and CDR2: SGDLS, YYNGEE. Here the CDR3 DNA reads TGTGCCAGCAGCGTAGGACAGGGAAACACTGAAGCTTTCTTT. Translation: CASSVGQGNTEAFF.

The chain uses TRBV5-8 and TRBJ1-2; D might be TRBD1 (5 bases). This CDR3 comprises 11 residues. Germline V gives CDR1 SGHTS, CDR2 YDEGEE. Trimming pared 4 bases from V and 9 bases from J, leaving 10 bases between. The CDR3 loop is CASSVTVSYTF. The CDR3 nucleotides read TGTGCCAGCAGCGTGACAGTAAGCTACACCTTC.

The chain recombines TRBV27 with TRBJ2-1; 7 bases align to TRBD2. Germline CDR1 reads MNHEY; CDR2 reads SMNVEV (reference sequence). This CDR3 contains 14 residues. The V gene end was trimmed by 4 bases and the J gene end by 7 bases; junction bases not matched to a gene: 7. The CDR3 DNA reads TGTGCCAGCAGTTGGGGAGGGGCGGCGAATGAGCAGTTCTTC. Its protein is CASSWGGAANEQFF.

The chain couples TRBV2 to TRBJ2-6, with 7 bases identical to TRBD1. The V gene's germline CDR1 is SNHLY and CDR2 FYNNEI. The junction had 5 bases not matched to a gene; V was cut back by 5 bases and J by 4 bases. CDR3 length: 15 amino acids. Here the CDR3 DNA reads TGTGCCAGCAGTCCCACAGGGGTGGGGGCCAACGTCCTGACTTTC. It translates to CASSPTGVGANVLTF.

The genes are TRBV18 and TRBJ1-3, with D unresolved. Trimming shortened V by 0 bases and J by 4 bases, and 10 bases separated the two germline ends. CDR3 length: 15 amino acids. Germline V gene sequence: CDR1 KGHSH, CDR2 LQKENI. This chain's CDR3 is CASSPPTLGGNTIYF. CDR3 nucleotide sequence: TGTGCCAGCTCACCACCCACACTGGGCGGAAACACCATATATTTT. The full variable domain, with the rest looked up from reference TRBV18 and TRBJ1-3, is NAGVMQNPRHLVRRRGQEARLRCSPMKGHSHVYWYRQLPEEGLKFMVYLQKENIIDESGMPKERFSAEFPKEGPSILRIQQVVRGDSAAYFCASSPPTLGGNTIYFGEGSWLTVV.

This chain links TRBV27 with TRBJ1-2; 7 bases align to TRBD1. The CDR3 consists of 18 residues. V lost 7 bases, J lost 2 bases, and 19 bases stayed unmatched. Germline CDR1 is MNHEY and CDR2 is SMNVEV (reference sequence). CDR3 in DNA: TGTGCCAGCACTGATGGGACGCCTTCCCTAGGGGGCAACTATGGCTACACCTTC. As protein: CASTDGTPSLGGNYGYTF.

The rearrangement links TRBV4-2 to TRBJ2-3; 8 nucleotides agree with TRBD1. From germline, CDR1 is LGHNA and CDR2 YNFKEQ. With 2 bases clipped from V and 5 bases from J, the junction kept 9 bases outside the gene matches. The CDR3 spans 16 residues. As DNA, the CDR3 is TGTGCCAGCAGCCAACCTGGACAGGGTGTTCAAGATACGCAGTATTTT. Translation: CASSQPGQGVQDTQYF.

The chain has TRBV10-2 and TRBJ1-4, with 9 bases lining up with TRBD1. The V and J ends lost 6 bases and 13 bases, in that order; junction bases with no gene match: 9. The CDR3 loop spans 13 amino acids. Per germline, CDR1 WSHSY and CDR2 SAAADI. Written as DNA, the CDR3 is TGCGCCAGCAGCCCCCGGGACAGGGCCGCACTGTTTTTT. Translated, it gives CASSPRDRAALFF.

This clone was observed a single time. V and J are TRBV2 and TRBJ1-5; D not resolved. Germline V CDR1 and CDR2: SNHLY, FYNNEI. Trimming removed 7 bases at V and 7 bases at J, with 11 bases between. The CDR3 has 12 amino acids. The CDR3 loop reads CASNRAKQPQHF. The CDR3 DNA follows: TGTGCCAGCAATCGGGCCAAGCAGCCCCAGCATTTT.